This TCR beta chain was recovered during a study of cytomegalovirus exposure and HLA in healthy donors. The V and J ends lost 3 bases and 4 bases respectively, with 9 bases between them. CDR1 is LNHDA, CDR2 SQIVND, per germline (reference sequence). The CDR3 covers 13 residues. PCR amplification relied on 60 Vbeta primers (plus 13 Jbeta primers). The method was immunoSEQ multiplex PCR; TCRdb's version includes in-frame clones alone and lacks a portion of them. The sample records some 120,000 clones, roughly two thirds being singletons. Sequencing was performed on PBMCs. V is TRBV19 and J is TRBJ1-1; D is uncertain. This clonotype was obtained from a man aged 25-40 years in good health and CMV-seropositive. The CDR3 region has the DNA TGTGCCAGTAGTATTGTACCGGGCACTGAAGCTTTCTTT. It encodes CASSIVPGTEAFF.